Listed below are T cell receptor beta chains from one sample, sequenced in a study of beta chain features in type 1 diabetes. The assay was immunoSEQ multiplex PCR, and TCRdb's table has in-frame clones only and misses some. This sample has about 650,000 clones, with over 10% found just once. Specimen: naive CD4+ T cells from blood. All receptors derive from a man aged 30-40 years with type 1 diabetes. CDR3s include the opening cysteine and the closing phenylalanine or tryptophan. The D gene is left open where the match is weak. A clone size is listed for some rows: how often the clone was seen (once, few, many), or a class if it is expanded.

abundance: NA
v_gene: TRBV4-3
j_gene: TRBJ2-7
d_gene: TRBD2
CDR3nt: TGCGCCAGCAGCCAAGATAACGGACTAGCGAGTATAGAGCAGTACTTC
CDR3aa: CASSQDNGLASIEQYF

abundance: NA
v_gene: TRBV10-3
j_gene: TRBJ1-6
d_gene: NA
CDR3nt: TGTGCCATCAGTGAGAGGGGGAATGTTAATTCACCCCTCCACTTT
CDR3aa: CAISERGNVNSPLHF

abundance: few
v_gene: TRBV4-3
j_gene: TRBJ2-5
d_gene: NA
CDR3nt: TGCGCCAGCAGCCAAGATCGGGGGCGGGGACGTCGGTACTTC
CDR3aa: CASSQDRGRGRRYF

abundance: few
v_gene: TRBV7-9
j_gene: TRBJ2-1
d_gene: NA
CDR3nt: TGTGCCAGCAGCTTAGCCGCCCGCTACAATGAGCAGTTCTTC
CDR3aa: CASSLAARYNEQFF

abundance: NA
v_gene: TRBV10-3
j_gene: TRBJ2-3
d_gene: NA
CDR3nt: TGTGCCATCACTGAAGGAACAGGGGGGGCTTTAACAGATACGCAGTATTTT
CDR3aa: CAITEGTGGALTDTQYF

abundance: few
v_gene: TRBV14
j_gene: TRBJ2-5
d_gene: NA
CDR3nt: TGTGCCAGCAGCTGGTACCAAGAGACCCAGTACTTC
CDR3aa: CASSWYQETQYF

abundance: NA
v_gene: TRBV9
j_gene: TRBJ1-4
d_gene: TRBD1
CDR3nt: TGTGCCAGCAGCGTCTCAGGGGGCGCAAGGTCTAATGAAAAACTGTTTTTT
CDR3aa: CASSVSGGARSNEKLFF

abundance: few
v_gene: TRBV5-6
j_gene: TRBJ2-3
d_gene: NA
CDR3nt: TGTGCCAGCAGCTCATCCCCGGCAGATACGCAGTATTTT
CDR3aa: CASSSSPADTQYF

abundance: NA
v_gene: TRBV7-3
j_gene: TRBJ2-3
d_gene: NA
CDR3nt: TGTGCCAGCAGCTCGGATCCTAGCACAGATACGCAGTATTTT
CDR3aa: CASSSDPSTDTQYF

abundance: NA
v_gene: TRBV23-1
j_gene: TRBJ2-2
d_gene: TRBD1
CDR3nt: TGCGCCAGCACTAATACAGGGGGCCCGAACACCGGGGAGCTGTTTTTT
CDR3aa: CASTNTGGPNTGELFF

abundance: few
v_gene: TRBV29-1
j_gene: TRBJ2-7
d_gene: NA
CDR3nt: TGCAGCGTAATTCGGGCCTACGAGCAGTACTTC
CDR3aa: CSVIRAYEQYF

abundance: NA
v_gene: TRBV28
j_gene: TRBJ1-4
d_gene: TRBD1
CDR3nt: TGTGCCGGAGGTACCGGACAGGGGATGGAAAAACTGTTTTTT
CDR3aa: CAGGTGQGMEKLFF

abundance: NA
v_gene: TRBV4-3
j_gene: TRBJ1-2
d_gene: NA
CDR3nt: TGCGCCAGCAGCCTATCCTCCGGGACAATAGGCTACACCTTC
CDR3aa: CASSLSSGTIGYTF

abundance: NA
v_gene: TRBV11-2
j_gene: TRBJ2-5
d_gene: NA
CDR3nt: TGTGCCAGCAGTTCTGGGGGGGAGACCCAGTACTTC
CDR3aa: CASSSGGETQYF

abundance: few
v_gene: TRBV28
j_gene: TRBJ2-2
d_gene: NA
CDR3nt: TGTGCCAGCAGCCCTCAAAGGAACACCGGGGAGCTGTTTTTT
CDR3aa: CASSPQRNTGELFF

abundance: few
v_gene: TRBV29-1
j_gene: TRBJ2-7
d_gene: NA
CDR3nt: TGCAGCGTCGCCGGGACGGAAGGGATGGTGTACGAGCAGTACTTC
CDR3aa: CSVAGTEGMVYEQYF

abundance: few
v_gene: TRBV2
j_gene: TRBJ2-1
d_gene: TRBD2
CDR3nt: TGTGCCAGCTCTCTTCGCGGGGGTTTTTATGAGCAGTTCTTC
CDR3aa: CASSLRGGFYEQFF

abundance: few
v_gene: TRBV7-9
j_gene: TRBJ1-2
d_gene: NA
CDR3nt: TGTGCCAGCAGCCCTTTCACGGGCTATGGCTACACCTTC
CDR3aa: CASSPFTGYGYTF

abundance: few
v_gene: TRBV19
j_gene: TRBJ1-1
d_gene: NA
CDR3nt: TGTGCCAGTAGGGGCAACACTGAAGCTTTCTTT
CDR3aa: CASRGNTEAFF

abundance: NA
v_gene: TRBV10-3
j_gene: TRBJ1-2
d_gene: NA
CDR3nt: TGTGCCATCAGATCACAGGCAGGGGCTAACTATGGCTACACCTTC
CDR3aa: CAIRSQAGANYGYTF

abundance: few
v_gene: TRBV9
j_gene: TRBJ1-1
d_gene: TRBD1
CDR3nt: TGTGCCAGCAGCGCCAAACCGGGACAGGGGTATGAAGCTTTCTTT
CDR3aa: CASSAKPGQGYEAFF

abundance: few
v_gene: TRBV15
j_gene: TRBJ2-7
d_gene: TRBD2
CDR3nt: TGTGCCACCAGCAGAGACCCGGGACTAGTGGCCTACGAGCAGTACTTC
CDR3aa: CATSRDPGLVAYEQYF